Sequencing of this T cell receptor (beta chain) was carried out in a study of vaccination effects on CD4 cells after COVID-19 (dated by TCRdb to between 2021 and 2024). With regard to the full study: To identify antigen-specific CD4+ T cell clonotypes by their expansion, the ViraFEST assay first stimulated PBMC with viral peptide pools and then applied TCR sequencing. In both COVID-19 convalescent patients and infection-naive vaccine recipients, the study compared SARS-CoV-2 spike-specific CD4+ TCR repertoires from before mRNA vaccination with those from after it. Cultures from other donors in the study were sequenced using the Oncomine TCR Beta short-read assay on an Illumina iSeq 100. Over 1.5 million PBMC per well were cultured with 9 to 10 ug/ml peptides in IMDM containing roughly 5% human AB serum, approximately 10 IU/ml IL-2 and gentamicin. The full study included some 10 COVID-19 convalescent patients and a few SARS-CoV-2-naive healthy vaccine recipients. Two doses of either the BNT162b2 or the mRNA-1273 mRNA SARS-CoV-2 vaccine were administered to participants. Study-wide findings and limitations: Marked clonal contraction was observed in both infection-induced and vaccine-induced clones at late post-vaccination timepoints, consistent with waning T cell responses. Only a small number of convalescent patients were included, and no early post-infection timepoints were available, which limited the study. Among healthy vaccine recipients, nearly all vaccine-induced clones were SARS-CoV-2 mono-reactive, and only 1 of 255 was cross-reactive with common cold coronaviruses.

As for this clone: What antigen it recognizes has not been identified. No much larger clone is present one base from it, and per-base qualities are unavailable.

Receptor amplification or capture employed the immunoSEQ multiplex PCR assay. TCR beta CDR3 sequencing was performed on DNA from the cultured, isolated CD4+ T cells. On the authors' methods: The analysis removed non-productive TCR sequences, trimmed reads to the CDR3 region, and retained only CDR3s that were 7 or more amino acids long. Antigen-specific clonotypes were identified using the MANAFEST web app by comparison of expansion in peptide wells against reference cultures. For clones to be considered positive, expansion at FDR<0.05 versus reference and all other wells, an odds ratio above 5, and a frequency above 0.1% in two replicate wells were required. A clonotype was called cross-reactive if it was significantly expanded both in SARS-CoV-2 spike wells and in at least one common cold coronavirus spike condition. CDR3 similarity was assessed by Levenshtein distance with the stringdist R package, and unrooted trees were built with ape in R 3.6.1. As stored in TCRdb, this immuneACCESS dataset retains in-frame rearrangements with V and J assigned. A fraction of the clones does not appear; measured against another copy, unresolved V genes explain less than half of the discrepancy, and the remainder lacks a known reason. The D gene and trimming were derived from the DNA, and the V and J assignments and clone size from that table. This sample comprises 40,000 or so clones, about four fifths of them detected only once. Clones ranked in the top ten supply around 2.9% of the sample.

After approximately eleven days of culture, CD4+ T cells were isolated with the EasySep CD4+ T cell isolation kit. None of the healthy vaccine recipients had a prior SARS-CoV-2 infection, which was confirmed by nucleocapsid antibody tests that came back negative both before and after vaccination. Half of the culture medium was replaced with fresh IL-2-containing medium on days 3 and 7. Unless noted otherwise, every peptide stimulation condition was grown in triplicate wells. PBMC were separated from whole blood using Ficoll-Paque Plus gradient centrifugation and were then either cryopreserved at -140C or used fresh. The QIAamp micro DNA kit was used to extract genomic DNA from the cultured CD4+ T cells. V is pruned by 0 bases and J by 6 bases, leaving 8 bases of the junction without a gene match. Via the germline V gene (reference sequence), CDR1 is MNHEY and CDR2 SMNVEV. The CDR3 runs 17 residues from the cysteine to the phenylalanine. The entry retains the CDR3 DNA only, 51 bases that are in frame from base 1.

This chain joins TRBV27 to TRBJ1-5, with 10 bases aligning to TRBD1. This receptor was taken from a human donor who received a COVID-19 vaccine. The source material was CD4+ T cells from PBMCs cultured without peptide, sampled before COVID-19 vaccination. The CDR3 has the sequence CASSLSKGQGFSQPQHF. The nucleotide sequence is TGTGCCAGCAGTTTATCGAAGGGACAGGGGTTTAGTCAGCCCCAGCATTTT.